This TCR beta chain was recorded in a study of OX40 agonist ivuxolimab in advanced cancers. Study as a whole: Patients in the trial were receiving intravenous ivuxolimab every 2 weeks, at doses of 0.01 to 10 mg/kg. Participants could have had prior anti-PD-1, anti-PD-L1 or anti-CTLA-4 therapy, and 40% had some.

Study-wide findings and caveats: Some patients who did not respond also had low normalized T-cell clonal expansion.

On this clone: Its antigen is still unknown.

TCRdb keeps only in-frame clones here, not all; method: immunoSEQ multiplex PCR. This table holds over 95,000 clones, around nine tenths found once. The sample in question was CD4+ or CD8+ T cells sorted from blood, obtained in a trial of the OX40 agonist ivuxolimab. The TCR originated in an adult with an advanced solid tumor such as melanoma, head and neck, liver or kidney cancer.

CDR3 coding DNA: TGTGCCAGCAGCGGCCAGGGACTATACACCGGGGAGCTGTTTTTT. Amino acids: CASSGQGLYTGELFF. The chain joins TRBV7-9 to TRBJ2-2; TRBD2 aligns across 7 bases. The CDR3 sequence is 15 residues long. After removal of 5 bases from V and 3 bases from J, the junction contained 6 bases not matched to a gene. Germline V gives CDR1 SEHNR, CDR2 FQNEAQ (reference sequence).